Each of the 11 T cell receptor beta chains below was sequenced from the same sample in a study of CD8+CD57+ T cells in acquired aplastic anemia. TCR beta VDJ combinations and CDR3 sequences were profiled from genomic DNA. TCRdb analysed the reads with MiXCR anew, one entry per CDR3 protein. The sample carries approximately 190,000 distinct CDR3 sequences, approximately 48% recorded once. Selection for sequencing was limited to patients who had shown CD8+CD57+ cell expansion by flow cytometry. The specimen was sorted CD4+, CD8+, or CD8+CD57+ T cells (not recorded which) from PBMCs. These receptors were taken from a human donor with aplastic anemia.

The chain joins TRBV20-1 to TRBJ2-2; TRBD2 matches at 7 bases. This CDR3 has 12 residues. With 6 bases clipped from V and 4 bases from J, the junction kept 2 bases outside the gene matches. Germline V gives CDR1 DFQATT, CDR2 SNEGSKA (reference sequence). The CDR3 DNA is TGCAGTGCCGGACTAGTCACCGGGGAGCTGTTTTTT. Its protein is CSAGLVTGELFF.

The chain uses TRBV15 and TRBJ2-1; either TRBD1 or TRBD2 may fit D (5 bases each). The V gene lost 4 bases and the J gene lost 5 bases, with 9 bases spanning the gap. The CDR3 loop spans 13 amino acids. Looked up from germline, CDR1 is LNHNV and CDR2 is YYDKDF (reference sequence). CDR3 bases: TGTGCCACCAGCAAGGGACGGAACAATGAGCAGTTCTTC. It encodes CATSKGRNNEQFF.

The chain has TRBV5-1 and TRBJ2-7; weak D call: TRBD1 (8 bases). With 4 bases removed from V and 3 bases from J, the gap between germline ends came to 17 bases. This CDR3 contains 15 residues. The germline V gene encodes CDR1 SGHRS and CDR2 YFSETQ. Here the CDR3 reads CASSGGDRKFYEQYF. The CDR3 region has the DNA TGCGCCAGCAGCGGGGGGGACAGGAAGTTCTACGAGCAGTACTTC.

This clonotype was detected many times. The chain couples TRBV11-1 to TRBJ2-7; D is possibly TRBD2 (5 bases). This CDR3 is 14 amino acids long. CDR1 and CDR2 from the germline V gene are SGHAT and FQDESV (reference sequence). V dropped 5 bases and J dropped 4 bases, with 15 bases sitting between them. This CDR3 is CASSHRRAKYEQYF. The CDR3 nucleotides are TGTGCCAGCAGCCACCGGCGGGCGAAATACGAGCAGTACTTC. Together with reference TRBV11-1 and TRBJ2-7, the CDR3 gives the full variable domain: EAEVAQSPRYKITEKSQAVAFWCDPISGHATLYWYRQILGQGPELLVQFQDESVVDDSQLPKDRFSAERLKGVDSTLKIQPAELGDSAMYLCASSHRRAKYEQYFGPGTRLTVT.

This chain uses TRBV24-1 with TRBJ2-7, with D tentatively TRBD1 or TRBD2 (6 bases each). CDR1 is KGHDR, CDR2 SFDVKD, per germline. V lost 9 bases to trimming and J lost 0 bases, with 11 bases between them. The CDR3 consists of 13 residues. The CDR3 DNA reads as TGTGCCACCGGGGGGCAGGGCTCCTACGAGCAGTACTTC. Translated: CATGGQGSYEQYF.

The V call is TRBV6-1, the J call TRBJ1-5, with D possibly matching TRBD1 (5 bases). There are 13 residues in the CDR3. Trimming stripped 6 bases from V and 11 bases from J, with 17 bases between. Germline CDR1 MNHNS, CDR2 SASEGT. CDR3 in amino acids: CASSRGPIGSQHF. As DNA, the CDR3 is TGTGCCAGCAGCCGGGGCCCCATTGGGTCCCAGCATTTT.

The chain couples TRBV20-1 to TRBJ1-3; D is perhaps TRBD1 (5 bases). CDR1 DFQATT and CDR2 SNEGSKA come from the germline V gene (reference sequence). Deletions cut 1 base from V and 8 bases from J, with 9 bases between. This CDR3 comprises 12 residues. CDR3 in amino acids: CSARGEGDTIYF. The CDR3 DNA reads TGCAGTGCTAGAGGAGAAGGGGACACCATATATTTT.

In its sample, this clonotype was seen many times. The CDR3 nucleotides are TGTGCCACCAGCAGAGCTGACACCAACGAGCAGTACTTC. It encodes CATSRADTNEQYF. The chain combines TRBV15 with TRBJ2-7; no firm D call. The V end lost 1 base, the J end lost 5 bases, and 9 bases lay between the germline ends. The CDR3 spans 13 residues. CDR1 and CDR2 from the germline V gene are LNHNV and YYDKDF (reference sequence).

This clonotype was recorded many times. The rearrangement joins TRBV20-1 to TRBJ2-2; D perhaps matches TRBD2 (6 bases). CDR1 and CDR2 from the germline V gene are DFQATT and SNEGSKA (reference sequence). The length of the CDR3 is 15 residues. V lost 0 bases to trimming and J lost 7 bases, with 15 bases between them. The CDR3 DNA follows: TGCAGTGCTAGAGATAGCCTAGCGTCCAGCGGGGAGCTGTTTTTT. Protein sequence: CSARDSLASSGELFF.

This clonotype was seen at least ten times. In DNA, the CDR3 is TGTGCCAGTAGAACCGGGACCTATGGCTACACCTTC. Amino acid sequence: CASRTGTYGYTF. The chain links TRBV19 to TRBJ1-2; perhaps TRBD1 as D (5 bases). The CDR3 runs to 12 residues. Trimming cost V 6 bases and J 4 bases, with 9 bases left between them. Germline loops: CDR1 LNHDA, CDR2 SQIVND (reference sequence).

The chain combines TRBV20-1 with TRBJ1-2, with D perhaps matching TRBD1 (5 bases). Germline CDR1 DFQATT, CDR2 SNEGSKA (reference sequence). The CDR3 contains 15 residues. The V end was cut by 1 base, the J end by 10 bases, with 22 bases between. The CDR3 region has the DNA TGCAGTGCTAGAGCCGGGCAGGGCCCAGGAGGATACTACACCTTC. Its translation: CSARAGQGPGGYYTF.